This TCR beta chain was found in a study of shared clonotypes between healthy human individuals. Trimming cost V 4 bases and J 1 base; bases outside gene matches: 6. In germline, CDR1 is SNHLY, CDR2 FYNNEI. This CDR3 is built from 15 residues. Each replicate PCR on the sorted subsets used 200 to 250 ng DNA (around 30,000 T cell genomes). The protocol was immunoSEQ multiplex PCR, while the TCRdb copy is restricted to in-frame clones and leaves out a portion. Altogether some 900,000 clones are present, approximately 80% being singletons, with the ten largest covering 1.5%. In its sample, this clone was seen once.

The source is a man between 18 and 29 years old in good health. The rearrangement links TRBV2 to TRBJ1-2, with 7 bases fitting TRBD1. Specimen: memory CD4+ T cells sorted from blood. Subset reported: CD45RA-negative fraction. CDR3 sequence reads: CASSVGQGGNYGYTF. The CDR3 nucleotides read TGTGCCAGCAGTGTAGGTCAGGGGGGTAACTATGGCTACACCTTC.